This record looks at one T cell receptor (beta chain) sequence and its context. The data belong to a study of blood T cell repertoires in COVID-19. Overall study: Sample material is recorded as cDNA or gDNA derived from T cells, B-cell-depleted T cells, or PBMCs.

Per germline, CDR1 SEHNR and CDR2 FQNEAQ (reference sequence). This CDR3 is built from 16 residues. V lost 5 bases, J lost 3 bases, and 5 bases stayed unmatched. Everyone who took part was about 18 to 90 years old, and they came from 24 US areas. TCRdb keeps only in-frame clones here, not all; method: immunoSEQ multiplex PCR. The table includes approximately 210,000 clones, more than 75% detected once. This receptor was taken from a man aged 25-45 years in a cohort exposed to, infected with or recovered from COVID-19 (not recorded which). The rearrangement uses TRBV7-9 and TRBJ2-1, with TRBD2 identical over 12 bases. The sample was PBMCs or T cells enriched from blood (not recorded which). DNA of the CDR3: TGTGCCAGCAGCCGACGGGGACTAGCGGGCTACAATGAGCAGTTCTTC. Translated, it gives CASSRRGLAGYNEQFF.